This T cell receptor beta chain was profiled in a study of neurological immune-mediated disorders. Study-wide findings and caveats: When grouped phylogenetically, the repertoires of 18 of the 34 multiple sclerosis patients fell together in one related-CDR3 cluster, which is a possible signature.

The CDR3 spans 14 residues. In germline, CDR1 is DFQATT, CDR2 SNEGSKA (reference sequence). This clonotype was observed many times. The antigen is not known. The junction shows a germline mismatch at one end, possibly a read error. Each CDR3 protein gets one entry after TCRdb re-called the 5' RACE reads with MiXCR. Here the sample spans tens of thousands of distinct CDR3 sequences, about 3.7% being singletons. This sequence joins TRBV20-1 and TRBJ1-5; no clear D gene. Sequenced material: PBMCs. The TCR originated in a man in his fifties or sixties with multiple sclerosis. CDR3 sequence: CSARWPDRRKTQNF. In DNA form, the CDR3 reads TGCAGTGCTCGTTGGCCGGATAGAAGAAAGACCCAGAATTTT.